Listed below are T cell receptor beta chains from one sample, sequenced in a study of cytomegalovirus exposure and HLA in healthy donors. Profiled with immunoSEQ multiplex PCR; TCRdb holds only in-frame clones, not every one. Of 140,000 to 150,000 clones detected, approximately 79% appear once; the ten largest clones hold 6.7%. Sequencing was done on a sample of PBMCs. The receptors were gathered from a woman aged 40 to 50 in good health and CMV-seropositive. The CDR3 runs from the conserved cysteine through the conserved F or W. A D gene is named only where the DNA matches it firmly. Rows may omit the clone size; those that give it use once, few, many or a size class.

j_call v_call clone_size d_call cdr3_nt cdr3_aa
TRBJ1-2 TRBV2 - - TGTGCCAGCAGTGAAGGGGCACACGTCTCCCATGGCTACACCTTC CASSEGAHVSHGYTF
TRBJ1-4 TRBV18 - - TGTGCCAGCTCACCAGGTGCCAGCGGGGTGACTAATGAAAAACTGTTTTTT CASSPGASGVTNEKLFF
TRBJ2-1 TRBV9 - - TGTGCCAGCAGTCAATTGGGGGGGCCTGCCAATGAGCAGTTCTTC CASSQLGGPANEQFF
TRBJ1-1 TRBV5-6 - - TGTGCCAGCAGCTCACTTGTAACGCAGGGTCTCGGTGAAGCTTTCTTT CASSSLVTQGLGEAFF
TRBJ2-2 TRBV19 once TRBD2 TGTGCCAGTTCCTCGGGGGGGCACACCGGGGAGCTGTTTTTT CASSSGGHTGELFF
TRBJ1-6 TRBV5-1 - - TGCGCCAGCAGCTCCGGGGGGACGGGACTAACACCCCTCCACTTT CASSSGGTGLTPLHF
TRBJ1-1 TRBV10-3 - TRBD1 TGTGCCATCAGTTGGACAGGGATTAAGGGGACTGAAGCTTTCTTT CAISWTGIKGTEAFF
TRBJ2-1 TRBV18 - TRBD1 TGTGCCAGCTCAGCCACGACAGGGGATAATGAGCAGTTCTTC CASSATTGDNEQFF
TRBJ1-5 TRBV6-6 - - TGTGCCAGCAGGGTAGGAGATCAGCCCCAGCATTTT CASRVGDQPQHF
TRBJ2-7 TRBV9 - TRBD2 TGTGCCAGCAGCGTAGACCCTCTAGCGGCCGGGACCGAGCAGTACTTC CASSVDPLAAGTEQYF
TRBJ1-1 TRBV9 once - TGTGCCAGCAGCCTCCACACGACAAACACTGAAGCTTTCTTT CASSLHTTNTEAFF
TRBJ2-3 TRBV5-1 - - TGCGCCAGCAGCTCCCGTACAAGTCCTAGCACAGATACGCAGTATTTT CASSSRTSPSTDTQYF
TRBJ1-2 TRBV5-1 - - TGCGCCAGCAGCTTGGACAGGGTCAGCTATGGCTACACCTTC CASSLDRVSYGYTF
TRBJ2-3 TRBV10-1 few - TGCGCCAGCAGTGAGTCAGGGGGATACACAGATACGCAGTATTTT CASSESGGYTDTQYF
TRBJ2-7 TRBV7-9 - TRBD1 TGTGCCAGCAGCGAACAGGGGGCGTTGGACGAGCAGTACTTC CASSEQGALDEQYF
TRBJ1-1 TRBV29-1 - - TGCAGCGTCTATACAGGGCCCGCTGAAGCTTTCTTT CSVYTGPAEAFF
TRBJ2-7 TRBV2 - TRBD2 TGTGCCAGCAGTCCCTCGCGGGGGGTGTTCGAGCAGTACTTC CASSPSRGVFEQYF
TRBJ1-4 TRBV5-4 - TRBD1 TGTGCCAGCAGCGCCGGGACAGAATTGCTGTTTTTT CASSAGTELLFF
TRBJ1-1 TRBV2 - - TGTGCCAATAACAGGGATGTGGCTGAAGCTTTCTTT CANNRDVAEAFF
TRBJ1-2 TRBV5-1 - TRBD1 TGCGCCAGCAGCCCTCGATGGGACAGTTATGGCTACACCTTC CASSPRWDSYGYTF
TRBJ1-1 TRBV19 few TRBD1 TGTGCCAGTAGTAAGTTGACAGGGCTCACTGAAGCTTTCTTT CASSKLTGLTEAFF
TRBJ1-4 TRBV5-1 few - TGCGCCAGCAGGAACTTGGGTGCGGCAAAACTGTTTTTT CASRNLGAAKLFF
TRBJ1-1 TRBV11-2 few - TGTGCCAGCAGCTCACAGGGTTCGAACACTGAAGCTTTCTTT CASSSQGSNTEAFF
TRBJ2-5 TRBV15 - TRBD2 TGTGCCACCAGCAGATCCTCTAGCGGGGGGGCAGAGACCCAGTACTTC CATSRSSSGGAETQYF
TRBJ2-1 TRBV28 - - TGTGCCAGCAGTTTTTTAAATGAGCAGTTCTTC CASSFLNEQFF
TRBJ2-7 TRBV10-2 - - TGCGCCAGCACGACATCTTTCGCCTACGAGCAGTACTTC CASTTSFAYEQYF
TRBJ2-3 TRBV10-3 - - TGTGCCATCAGTGTAGACAGTCCAGATACGCAGTATTTT CAISVDSPDTQYF
TRBJ1-5 TRBV23-1 few TRBD1 TGCGCCAGAGGACAGGGGCGCCTGTATAGCAATCAGCCCCAGCATTTT CARGQGRLYSNQPQHF
TRBJ2-2 TRBV19 - TRBD2 TGTGCCAGTAGTACTACCTGGGGGGGCACCGGGGAGCTGTTTTTT CASSTTWGGTGELFF
TRBJ2-5 TRBV25-1 - TRBD2 TGTGCCAGCAGTGAATTTGCGGGGGGACCGGAGACCCAGTACTTC CASSEFAGGPETQYF
TRBJ2-1 TRBV9 few - TGTGCCAGCAGCGTAGATTGGCAGATCTACAATGAGCAGTTCTTC CASSVDWQIYNEQFF
TRBJ2-1 TRBV5-1 - - TGCGCCAGCAGCTTGGCTTACCCCGGGGGATCCAATGAGCAGTTCTTC CASSLAYPGGSNEQFF
TRBJ2-5 TRBV4-1 - - TGCGCCAGCAGCCAAGAACTCAAAGGGGGGGGACAAGAGACCCAGTACTTC CASSQELKGGGQETQYF
TRBJ1-1 TRBV6-6 few TRBD1 TGTGCCAGCAGTTCAGGACAGGGGGGGGAAGCTTTCTTT CASSSGQGGEAFF
TRBJ2-7 TRBV30 once TRBD2 TGTGCCCGTGCCTCGGGGGGTTCGGCCTACGAGCAGTACTTC CARASGGSAYEQYF
TRBJ2-5 TRBV5-1 - - TGCGCCAGCAGCTACTTCGGAGGAGGGTCACTTGGAGGGACCCAGTACTTC CASSYFGGGSLGGTQYF
TRBJ2-2 TRBV5-4 - TRBD2 TGTGCCAGCAGCTCCGGGACTAGCGGTGTCGGGGAGCTGTTTTTT CASSSGTSGVGELFF
TRBJ1-6 TRBV6-5 - TRBD1 TGTGCCAGCGGAATGGGACAGGGGTTGTGTCCCCTCCACTTT CASGMGQGLCPLHF
TRBJ2-5 TRBV2 - TRBD1 TGTGCCAGCCGAGCGGACAGGGGGCTCGGGGGGACCCAGTACTTC CASRADRGLGGTQYF
TRBJ2-3 TRBV10-3 - TRBD2 TGTGCCATCGCGGAAATAGCGGGGACTAGCACAGATACGCAGTATTTT CAIAEIAGTSTDTQYF
TRBJ2-5 TRBV2 - - TGTGCCAGCAGTGAACAGGGACTGGCACAAGAGACCCAGTACTTC CASSEQGLAQETQYF
TRBJ1-2 TRBV7-9 - - TGTGCCAGCAGAAACCCAGGGGCCGAGGACTACACCTTC CASRNPGAEDYTF
TRBJ2-2 TRBV27 - - TGTGCCAGCACTTCTTTAGCGTTAGGGAACACCGGGGAGCTGTTTTTT CASTSLALGNTGELFF
TRBJ1-4 TRBV9 few - TGTGCCAGCAGCGTCCTAGGGGCAACTAATGAAAAACTGTTTTTT CASSVLGATNEKLFF
TRBJ1-1 TRBV7-3 - - TGTGCCAGCAGCTTAGGGGCAGCAGTGAACACTGAAGCTTTCTTT CASSLGAAVNTEAFF